The rows below give T cell receptor beta chains drawn from one sample of a study of blood T cell repertoires in COVID-19. Assay: immunoSEQ multiplex PCR; the TCRdb copy retains only in-frame clones and omits some. Of under 450,000 clones detected, roughly 86% appear once; the ten largest clones hold 1.3%. Sequenced sample: PBMCs or T cells enriched from blood (not recorded which). The receptors were gathered from a young man who had recovered from COVID-19. Both conserved end residues are part of each CDR3. Fields, in order: V gene, D gene, clone size, J gene, CDR3 DNA, CDR3 protein. The D gene is left open where the match is weak. Part of the rows lack a size; the others show once, few, many or a class for expanded clones.

v_call: TRBV30; d_call: NA; clone_size: NA; j_call: TRBJ2-7; cdr3_nt: TGTGCCTGGAGTGTACACCGAGGGATTAGTGGACAGTCCTACGAGCAGTACTTC; cdr3_aa: CAWSVHRGISGQSYEQYF
v_call: TRBV5-4; d_call: NA; clone_size: few; j_call: TRBJ1-4; cdr3_nt: TGTGCCAGCAGTTTAGGGGTTGGGTTGGATGAAAAACTGTTTTTT; cdr3_aa: CASSLGVGLDEKLFF
v_call: TRBV14; d_call: TRBD1; clone_size: NA; j_call: TRBJ2-5; cdr3_nt: TGTGCCAGCAGCCAAGATCGAACAGGGGCGAAGACCCAGTACTTC; cdr3_aa: CASSQDRTGAKTQYF
v_call: TRBV10-3; d_call: NA; clone_size: NA; j_call: TRBJ1-1; cdr3_nt: TGTGCCATCAGTGTTGAGCCGGAGTTGACTGAAGCTTTCTTT; cdr3_aa: CAISVEPELTEAFF
v_call: TRBV5-4; d_call: TRBD1; clone_size: NA; j_call: TRBJ1-1; cdr3_nt: TGTGCCAGCAGCGGGACAGGGTTTATGAACACTGAAGCTTTCTTT; cdr3_aa: CASSGTGFMNTEAFF
v_call: TRBV30; d_call: TRBD1; clone_size: once; j_call: TRBJ1-5; cdr3_nt: TGTGCCTGGGGACAGGGGGCCCGGCAGCCCCAGCATTTT; cdr3_aa: CAWGQGARQPQHF
v_call: TRBV7-2; d_call: TRBD1; clone_size: NA; j_call: TRBJ1-4; cdr3_nt: TGTGCCAGCAGCTCCTCCGGGACAGTAGGACCGGAACTGTTTTTT; cdr3_aa: CASSSSGTVGPELFF
v_call: TRBV2; d_call: NA; clone_size: NA; j_call: TRBJ1-5; cdr3_nt: TGTGCCAGCAACGGGGGACGCAGCAATCAGCCCCAGCATTTT; cdr3_aa: CASNGGRSNQPQHF
v_call: TRBV12-3/TRBV12-4; d_call: NA; clone_size: NA; j_call: TRBJ1-2; cdr3_nt: TGTGCCAGCAGTTTACATAACTATGGCTACACCTTC; cdr3_aa: CASSLHNYGYTF
v_call: TRBV19; d_call: TRBD1; clone_size: NA; j_call: TRBJ1-1; cdr3_nt: TGTGCCAGTATCAGGGACAGGGAGACTGAAGCTTTCTTT; cdr3_aa: CASIRDRETEAFF
v_call: TRBV11-2; d_call: NA; clone_size: NA; j_call: TRBJ1-1; cdr3_nt: TGTGCCAGCAGCTCACCGACACCAATGAACACTGAAGCTTTCTTT; cdr3_aa: CASSSPTPMNTEAFF
v_call: TRBV7-6; d_call: TRBD2; clone_size: NA; j_call: TRBJ2-1; cdr3_nt: TGTGCCAGCAGCTTAGAGGCTAGCGGGGGGGCCGATGAGCAGTTCTTC; cdr3_aa: CASSLEASGGADEQFF
v_call: TRBV10-2; d_call: NA; clone_size: NA; j_call: TRBJ1-4; cdr3_nt: TGCGCCAGCAGTTCTCAAGGGCCCCCGTCGGGGAAACTGTTTTTT; cdr3_aa: CASSSQGPPSGKLFF
v_call: TRBV4-2; d_call: NA; clone_size: NA; j_call: TRBJ1-5; cdr3_nt: TGTGCCAGCAGCCAAAATCCAGGGTCGCAAAATCAGCCCCAGCATTTT; cdr3_aa: CASSQNPGSQNQPQHF
v_call: TRBV27; d_call: TRBD1; clone_size: NA; j_call: TRBJ2-2; cdr3_nt: TGTGCCAGCAGTGTGGGGACAGGGGCCACCGGGGAGCTGTTTTTT; cdr3_aa: CASSVGTGATGELFF
v_call: TRBV7-9; d_call: NA; clone_size: NA; j_call: TRBJ2-2; cdr3_nt: TGTGCCAGCAGCACCATGGCAGGAACTACCGGGGAGCTGTTTTTT; cdr3_aa: CASSTMAGTTGELFF
v_call: TRBV30; d_call: NA; clone_size: once; j_call: TRBJ2-6; cdr3_nt: TGTGCCTCCCCAGGTTTCTCTGGGGCCAACGTCCTGACTTTC; cdr3_aa: CASPGFSGANVLTF
v_call: TRBV11-2; d_call: TRBD1; clone_size: NA; j_call: TRBJ2-3; cdr3_nt: TGTGCCAGCAGTGGACAGGGGATCCCAGATACGCAGTATTTT; cdr3_aa: CASSGQGIPDTQYF
v_call: TRBV5-5; d_call: NA; clone_size: NA; j_call: TRBJ2-7; cdr3_nt: TGTGCCAGCAGCTTGGGACAATACGAGCAGTACTTC; cdr3_aa: CASSLGQYEQYF
v_call: TRBV2; d_call: NA; clone_size: NA; j_call: TRBJ1-1; cdr3_nt: TGTGCCAGCAGTGACAGGGAGAACACTGAAGCTTTCTTT; cdr3_aa: CASSDRENTEAFF
v_call: TRBV2; d_call: TRBD1; clone_size: NA; j_call: TRBJ2-5; cdr3_nt: TGTGCCAGCAGTGAAATTTGGTGGCAGGGGGCCGTTGAGACCCAGTACTTC; cdr3_aa: CASSEIWWQGAVETQYF
v_call: TRBV11-3; d_call: TRBD1; clone_size: once; j_call: TRBJ2-7; cdr3_nt: TGTGCCAGCAGCTTAGGCTCGACAGGGGGCCACGAGCAGTACTTC; cdr3_aa: CASSLGSTGGHEQYF
v_call: TRBV3-1/TRBV3-2; d_call: NA; clone_size: NA; j_call: TRBJ2-7; cdr3_nt: TGTGCCAGCAGCCAAAACTTTGCGAACTACGAGCAGTACTTC; cdr3_aa: CASSQNFANYEQYF
v_call: TRBV6-5; d_call: TRBD1; clone_size: NA; j_call: TRBJ1-1; cdr3_nt: TGTGCCAGCACCCCGACAGGGGGGCCTAACACTGAAGCTTTCTTT; cdr3_aa: CASTPTGGPNTEAFF
v_call: TRBV5-6; d_call: NA; clone_size: NA; j_call: TRBJ2-1; cdr3_nt: TGTGCCAGCAGCTTGGTTACAGTTCCCTACAATGAGCAGTTCTTC; cdr3_aa: CASSLVTVPYNEQFF
v_call: TRBV30; d_call: NA; clone_size: NA; j_call: TRBJ2-3; cdr3_nt: TGTGCCTGGAGTGTGCAGAGCACAGATACGCAGTATTTT; cdr3_aa: CAWSVQSTDTQYF
v_call: TRBV6-1; d_call: TRBD1; clone_size: once; j_call: TRBJ1-5; cdr3_nt: TGTGCCAGCAGTCCCGGACAGGCCGGGAATCAGCCCCAGCATTTT; cdr3_aa: CASSPGQAGNQPQHF
v_call: TRBV11-2; d_call: NA; clone_size: NA; j_call: TRBJ1-2; cdr3_nt: TGTGCCAGCAGCCCCACCCCGGGACAAAGGACGATCTACACCTTC; cdr3_aa: CASSPTPGQRTIYTF
v_call: TRBV4-1; d_call: TRBD2; clone_size: NA; j_call: TRBJ2-5; cdr3_nt: TGCGCCAGCAGCCAAGAGGGACTAGCGGGGGGACAAGAGACCCAGTACTTC; cdr3_aa: CASSQEGLAGGQETQYF
v_call: TRBV2; d_call: NA; clone_size: NA; j_call: TRBJ2-1; cdr3_nt: TGTGCCAGCAGTGAAGCGCGGAGTAGCGGAGATGAGCAGTTCTTC; cdr3_aa: CASSEARSSGDEQFF
v_call: TRBV2; d_call: NA; clone_size: NA; j_call: TRBJ1-5; cdr3_nt: TGTGCCAGCATCGAGGCTTGGGGCCAGCCCCAGCATTTT; cdr3_aa: CASIEAWGQPQHF
v_call: TRBV3-1/TRBV3-2; d_call: NA; clone_size: NA; j_call: TRBJ2-2; cdr3_nt: TGTGCCAGCAGCCAAGACGCAAGCGTCCTAAACACCGGGGAGCTGTTTTTT; cdr3_aa: CASSQDASVLNTGELFF
v_call: TRBV5-1; d_call: NA; clone_size: NA; j_call: TRBJ1-2; cdr3_nt: TGCGCCAGCAGCCTCCGACAGGTTTCCTATGGCTACACCTTC; cdr3_aa: CASSLRQVSYGYTF
v_call: TRBV19; d_call: NA; clone_size: many; j_call: TRBJ1-5; cdr3_nt: TGTGCCAGTCGACTGGGGCAGGACACTAGCAATCAGCCCCAGCATTTT; cdr3_aa: CASRLGQDTSNQPQHF
v_call: TRBV19; d_call: NA; clone_size: NA; j_call: TRBJ1-1; cdr3_nt: TGTGCCAGTAGTACTAGAACTCGAGACAGGAACACTGAAGCTTTCTTT; cdr3_aa: CASSTRTRDRNTEAFF
v_call: TRBV30; d_call: NA; clone_size: NA; j_call: TRBJ1-1; cdr3_nt: TGTGCCTGGAGCAGGGAGGGAGGCACTGAAGCTTTCTTT; cdr3_aa: CAWSREGGTEAFF